This TCR beta chain was recorded in a study of CD8 T cells in ankylosing spondylitis (dated by TCRdb to 2015 to 2018). About the investigation overall: T cell receptor beta repertoires were profiled in healthy donors and ankylosing spondylitis patients so that disease-linked TCR variants could be found. In total, the full study cohort was made up of some 110 healthy donors and 25 ankylosing spondylitis patients. Samples of peripheral blood were taken, and for ankylosing spondylitis patients, synovial fluid was collected as well. What the study reported, not specific to this receptor: Some motif variants were previously reported in synovial fluid and blood of reactive arthritis patients, suggesting common disease-initiation mechanisms. A CD8+ phenotype was shown by the disease-linked clones, which were found at relatively low frequencies in peripheral blood. Significant enrichment of the disease-linked clones was reported in matched synovial fluid samples from ankylosing spondylitis patients. A TCR beta motif of roughly 8 highly homologous amino acid variants appeared characteristic of blood from ankylosing spondylitis patients.

A note on this clonotype: Its antigen has not been determined. Per-base quality was not reported, and no clone a single base away is much larger than it.

V is trimmed back by 9 bases and J by 1 base, and the junction contains 10 bases that no gene match accounts for. The CDR3 measures 15 amino acids from cysteine to phenylalanine. Of the read, only the CDR3 DNA is kept; its 45 bases are in frame from base 1. The germline V gene provides CDR1 SNHLY and CDR2 FYNNEI. This sample was sequenced with an Illumina HiSeq 2500. Quantitative 5'-RACE with molecular barcodes was used to prepare TCR beta libraries. Under the source paper's analysis protocol: A new computational method based on a probabilistic model of VDJ rearrangement was used to identify disease-linked TCR variants. TCRdb passed the public sequencing reads through fastp at Q25 and MiXCR, retaining productive beta sequences. A single entry per CDR3 protein holds the most common genes and DNA from its merged rows. The V and J calls and clone size come from TCRdb's table, not from the authors' own analysis. Across this sample there are about 540,000 distinct CDR3 sequences, with roughly 13% seen only once. Over 6.5% of the sample is held by the ten biggest clonotypes.

Recombination linked TRBV2 to TRBJ2-3; the junction holds 7 bases that match TRBD2. This sequence originates from a male donor with ankylosing spondylitis. The sequencing input was blood, either unsorted or a sorted T cell fraction (not recorded which). CDR3 reads: CASCATGGRTDTQYF. The DNA is TGTGCCAGTTGCGCGACGGGGGGACGCACAGATACGCAGTATTTT.